These 20 T cell receptor beta chains share one sample of origin, sequenced in a study of T cell responses to AZD1222 COVID-19 vaccine. Assay: immunoSEQ multiplex PCR; the TCRdb copy retains only in-frame clones and omits some. This table has approximately 99,000 clones, approximately 89% appearing once. The sample in question was peripheral blood, obtained on day 0 of MenACWY control vaccination. Receptors originate from an adult in good health.

The chain couples TRBV18 to TRBJ1-4; 11 nucleotides line up with TRBD1. This CDR3 region has 15 residues. V was pared by 2 bases and J by 5 bases, with 1 base of the junction left unmatched. CDR1 and CDR2 (germline): KGHSH, LQKENI. As DNA, the CDR3 is TGTGCCAGCTCACCAGGGGACAGGGGGAATGAAAAACTGTTTTTT. Amino acids: CASSPGDRGNEKLFF. Full variable domain (missing parts from reference TRBV18 and TRBJ1-4): NAGVMQNPRHLVRRRGQEARLRCSPMKGHSHVYWYRQLPEEGLKFMVYLQKENIIDESGMPKERFSAEFPKEGPSILRIQQVVRGDSAAYFCASSPGDRGNEKLFFGSGTQLSVL.

The genes are TRBV5-1 and TRBJ2-7; TRBD2 matches at 7 bases. The CDR3 runs 14 residues. Per germline, CDR1 SGHRS and CDR2 YFSETQ. V dropped 6 bases and J dropped 3; count of bases not matched to a gene: 9. CDR3 loop: CASNAGSSGYEQYF. CDR3 DNA: TGCGCCAGCAACGCCGGGTCTAGCGGCTACGAGCAGTACTTC. Variable domain in full (rest from reference TRBV5-1 and TRBJ2-7): KAGVTQTPRYLIKTRGQQVTLSCSPISGHRSVSWYQQTPGQGLQFLFEYFSETQRNKGNFPGRFSGRQFSNSRSEMNVSTLELGDSALYLCASNAGSSGYEQYFGPGTRLTVT.

The V gene is TRBV6-5, the J gene TRBJ2-7; tentatively, D is TRBD1 (5 bases). Germline CDR1 is MNHEY and CDR2 is SVGAGI. This CDR3 has 13 amino acids. V was pared by 8 bases and J by 0 bases, with 11 bases between. The CDR3 protein is CASLADNSYEQYF. DNA of the CDR3: TGTGCCAGCCTCGCGGACAACTCCTACGAGCAGTACTTC.

J is TRBJ2-7 and V is TRBV30; no clear D gene. The V and J ends lost 2 bases and 1 base respectively, with 6 bases between them. The germline V gene has CDR1 GTSNPN and CDR2 SVGIG (reference sequence). The CDR3 spans 12 residues. CDR3: CAWSTSSYEQYF. The CDR3 DNA reads TGTGCCTGGAGTACTTCTTCCTACGAGCAGTACTTC.

The J gene is TRBJ1-3, the V gene TRBV5-5; TRBD1 matches at 12 bases. The CDR3 is 16 amino acids. From germline, CDR1 is SGHKS and CDR2 YYEKEE (reference sequence). With 4 bases clipped from V and 4 bases from J, the junction kept 6 bases outside the gene matches. CDR3 region: CASSLGQGAAGNTIYF. The CDR3 DNA sequence: TGTGCCAGCAGCCTGGGACAGGGGGCGGCCGGAAACACCATATATTTT.

This chain uses TRBV4-1 with TRBJ1-2, with 7 bases that match TRBD1. Germline V gene sequence: CDR1 MGHRA, CDR2 YSYEKL. The length of the CDR3 is 16 residues. Unmatched junction bases numbered 7, after V lost 3 bases and J lost 0 bases. The CDR3 DNA is TGCGCCAGCAGCCACCGGGACAGCCAGACTAACTATGGCTACACCTTC. This translates into CASSHRDSQTNYGYTF.

The V and J genes are TRBV6-5 and TRBJ2-5; no clear D gene. Germline V gene data show CDR1 as MNHEY and CDR2 as SVGAGI. Trimming pared 10 bases from V and 0 bases from J, leaving 12 bases between. This CDR3 is built from 13 residues. For the CDR3, the DNA is TGTGCCACCATGGCAGAGTACCAAGAGACCCAGTACTTC. Its translation: CATMAEYQETQYF.

J is TRBJ1-3 and V is TRBV9; D gene ambiguous. Germline-derived CDR1 and CDR2 are SGDLS and YYNGEE. The CDR3 is 16 residues long. Trimming removed 0 bases from V and 0 bases from J, with 10 bases in between. As DNA, the CDR3 is TGTGCCAGCAGCGTAGGCCACGGGAGCTCTGGAAACACCATATATTTT. Protein sequence: CASSVGHGSSGNTIYF.

V and J are TRBV7-9 and TRBJ2-1; 7 bases fit TRBD1. CDR3 length equals 17 residues. V was pared by 0 bases and J by 5 bases, with 10 bases of the junction left unmatched. The germline V gene has CDR1 SEHNR and CDR2 FQNEAQ (reference sequence). CDR3 DNA: TGTGCCAGCAGCTTAGCAGGTATGGCAGGGGGTGACAATGAGCAGTTCTTC. Its translation: CASSLAGMAGGDNEQFF.

In this sample, this clone turned up a few times. The chain joins TRBV6-5 to TRBJ1-1; D perhaps matches TRBD1 (5 bases). Germline V lookup: CDR1 MNHEY, CDR2 SVGAGI. This CDR3 is built from 12 residues. The V gene lost 6 bases and the J gene lost 3 bases, with 8 bases spanning the gap. The CDR3 is CASSRVDTEAFF. The CDR3, as DNA: TGTGCCAGCAGCAGGGTTGACACTGAAGCTTTCTTT.

The chain combines TRBV5-1 with TRBJ1-1; weak D call: TRBD1 (5 bases). CDR3 length: 11 residues. The V end was cut by 5 bases, the J end by 4 bases, with 6 bases between. Looked up from germline, CDR1 is SGHRS and CDR2 is YFSETQ. The chain's CDR3 is CASRGPTEAFF. DNA of the CDR3: TGCGCCAGCAGGGGGCCCACTGAAGCTTTCTTT.

The chain carries TRBV7-9 and TRBJ2-2; D ambiguous. The germline CDR1 and CDR2 sequences are SEHNR and FQNEAQ (reference sequence). The CDR3 is 13 amino acids. Trimming stripped 1 base from V and 6 bases from J, with 6 bases between. As DNA, the CDR3 is TGTGCCAGCAGCTTAGGGCTGCCCGGGGAGCTGTTTTTT. Translating gives CASSLGLPGELFF.

J is TRBJ1-2 and V is TRBV7-6, with 7 nucleotides matching TRBD1. Per germline, CDR1 SGHVS and CDR2 FNYEAQ. The CDR3 spans 15 residues. V shed 2 bases and J 6 bases; nucleotides not matched to a gene: 9. This CDR3 reads CASSLRGQGGDGYTF. CDR3 in DNA: TGTGCCAGCAGCTTACGTGGGCAGGGGGGAGATGGCTACACCTTC.

V usage is TRBV9 and J usage is TRBJ1-1, with 8 positions matching TRBD1. The CDR3 loop spans 15 amino acids. CDR1 SGDLS and CDR2 YYNGEE come from the germline V gene. J was trimmed by 1 base and V by 0 bases; bases with no gene match: 2. DNA of the CDR3: TGTGCCAGCAGCGTAGCGGGACAGGAGAACACTGAAGCTTTCTTT. Amino acids: CASSVAGQENTEAFF.

The rearrangement joins TRBV2 to TRBJ2-3; 11 bases align to TRBD2. The CDR3 extends over 15 amino acids. V gave up 5 bases and J gave up 7 bases; unmatched junction bases: 8. Germline CDR1 and CDR2: SNHLY and FYNNEI. The CDR3, as DNA: TGTGCCAGCAGTCCTAGCGGGGGGTTGGGATATACGCAGTATTTT. Encoded protein: CASSPSGGLGYTQYF.

The chain carries TRBV2 and TRBJ2-7, with unresolved D. Trimming took 4 bases from V and 2 from J, leaving 12 bases between them. Germline lookup yields CDR1 SNHLY and CDR2 FYNNEI. The length of the CDR3 is 14 residues. The CDR3 region is CASSGAYPTYEQYF. The DNA for the CDR3 is TGTGCCAGCAGTGGGGCCTACCCCACCTACGAGCAGTACTTC.

V gene TRBV7-9 combines with J gene TRBJ2-1; 10 bases are shared with TRBD2. Germline V lookup: CDR1 SEHNR, CDR2 FQNEAQ (reference sequence). The CDR3 is 14 amino acids. Trimming cost V 2 bases and J 9 bases; bases outside gene matches: 4. CDR3 DNA sequence: TGTGCCAGCAGCTTATTATCTAGCGGGAGTGAGCAGTTCTTC. It specifies CASSLLSSGSEQFF.

The rearrangement joins TRBV5-1 to TRBJ2-7; the D gene is possibly TRBD1 (5 bases). There are 14 residues in the CDR3. The germline V and J ends were trimmed by 1 base and 3 bases, with 11 bases remaining between them. Germline CDR1 is SGHRS and CDR2 is YFSETQ. CDR3 nucleotides: TGCGCCAGCAGCTTGCAGGGATCGAGCTACGAGCAGTACTTC. Amino acids: CASSLQGSSYEQYF.

This clone is a singleton in its sample. V usage is TRBV5-6 and J usage is TRBJ1-4; possibly TRBD1 for D (6 bases). From germline, CDR1 is SGHDT and CDR2 YYEEEE. The CDR3 covers 16 residues. The V and J ends lost 4 bases and 5 bases respectively, with 18 bases between them. CDR3 bases: TGTGCCAGCAGCCTGGGCCCCGGGACACCAAATGAAAAACTGTTTTTT. It encodes CASSLGPGTPNEKLFF.

The chain recombines TRBV12-3 or TRBV12-4 with TRBJ2-5, with D hard to call. V was pared by 8 bases and J by 5 bases, with 12 bases between. The CDR3 loop spans 12 amino acids. The CDR3 DNA is TGTGCCAGCGGTCGGCTCTCGGAGACCCAGTACTTC. Its translation is CASGRLSETQYF.